Following are 31 T cell receptor beta chains from one sample sequenced in a study of cytomegalovirus exposure and HLA in healthy donors. Clones were read by immunoSEQ multiplex PCR, and TCRdb kept only the in-frame ones, dropping some. The top ten clones hold roughly 1.4% of a sample with approximately 140,000 clones, around four fifths of them seen once. The sample comprised PBMCs. These receptors were obtained from a woman in her twenties or thirties in good health and CMV-seronegative.

For the CDR3, the DNA is TGTGCCAGCAGCGTACCACTAGCGGGGGTGTCCTACAATGAGCAGTTCTTC. Translating it yields CASSVPLAGVSYNEQFF. The rearrangement uses TRBV9 and TRBJ2-1; TRBD2 agrees at 11 bases. Per the germline V gene, CDR1 is SGDLS and CDR2 is YYNGEE. The CDR3 sequence is 17 residues long. Trimming cost V 1 base and J 1 base; bases outside gene matches: 4.

The chain couples TRBV6-1 to TRBJ1-3; no firm D call. The ends were cut back, 4 bases at V and 3 bases at J, with 22 bases in the middle. Germline V gene sequence: CDR1 MNHNS, CDR2 SASEGT. This CDR3 spans 18 amino acids. The CDR3 DNA is TGTGCCAGCAGTGCCGCCCGGACTGGCGTAATCGGTGGAAACACCATATATTTT. This codes for CASSAARTGVIGGNTIYF.

The chain employs TRBV6-1 and TRBJ2-5; D gene uncertain. The germline V gene has CDR1 MNHNS and CDR2 SASEGT. The CDR3 spans 12 residues. Trimming took 3 bases from V and 4 from J, leaving 6 bases between them. DNA for the CDR3: TGTGCCAGCAGTGAGAGAGGAGAGACCCAGTACTTC. This translates into CASSERGETQYF.

V usage is TRBV29-1 and J usage is TRBJ2-2; 8 nucleotides line up with TRBD1. The CDR3 is made up of 16 amino acids. J gave up 6 bases and V 7 bases, and 16 bases lay outside the gene matches. Per the germline V gene, CDR1 is SQVTM and CDR2 is ANQGSEA. As DNA, the CDR3 is TGCAGCGCAGGGCTCTGGTCAGGGGGCGATTCCGGGGAGCTGTTTTTT. Translation: CSAGLWSGGDSGELFF.

The chain links TRBV19 to TRBJ2-2; 9 bases align to TRBD1. The CDR3 is 15 residues long. Germline CDR1 LNHDA, CDR2 SQIVND (reference sequence). The trim removed 5 bases at V and 4 bases at J, leaving 5 bases unmatched. DNA of the CDR3: TGTGCCAGTAGTGGGGGACAGGGACGCACCGGGGAGCTGTTTTTT. This gives the protein CASSGGQGRTGELFF.

This chain links TRBV29-1 with TRBJ1-1; D is perhaps TRBD1 (5 bases). Per germline, CDR1 SQVTM and CDR2 ANQGSEA. The CDR3 totals 13 residues. The V gene lost 4 bases and the J gene lost 2 bases, with 11 bases spanning the gap. CDR3 sequence (DNA): TGCAGCGTTGTATGGCAGGGAAACACTGAAGCTTTCTTT. It specifies CSVVWQGNTEAFF.

This clone was counted only a few times. The chain's CDR3 is CASSQGQFNYGYTF. CDR3 DNA: TGTGCCAGCAGCCAGGGACAGTTTAACTATGGCTACACCTTC. The rearrangement uses TRBV5-4 and TRBJ1-2; 7 bases are a match to TRBD1. The J segment lost 1 base and the V segment lost 4 bases, leaving 4 bases of the junction unmatched. CDR1 SGHNT and CDR2 YYREEE come from the germline V gene (reference sequence). This CDR3 is built from 14 residues. The entire variable domain, with the rest obtained from reference TRBV5-4 and TRBJ1-2, is as follows: ETGVTQSPTHLIKTRGQQVTLRCSSQSGHNTVSWYQQALGQGPQFIFQYYREEENGRGNFPPRFSGLQFPNYSSELNVNALELDDSALYLCASSQGQFNYGYTFGSGTRLTVV.

This clone has only one observation. The chain has TRBV11-2 and TRBJ1-4; tentative D call: TRBD1 (5 bases). The CDR3 runs to 16 residues. Trimming took off 0 bases at V and 7 bases at J, with 15 bases between the two ends. Germline values: CDR1 SGHAT, CDR2 FQNNGV. CDR3: CASSLDPEEGSEKLFF. The DNA for the CDR3 is TGTGCCAGCAGCTTAGATCCCGAGGAGGGGAGTGAAAAACTGTTTTTT.

The chain recombines TRBV2 with TRBJ1-4; 10 bases align to TRBD1. The length of the CDR3 is 13 residues. After removal of 6 bases from V and 6 bases from J, the junction contained 1 base not matched to a gene. The germline V gene encodes CDR1 SNHLY and CDR2 FYNNEI. For the CDR3, the DNA is TGTGCCAGCAGGACAGGGGGCTATGAAAAACTGTTTTTT. This translates into CASRTGGYEKLFF.

V and J are TRBV11-1 and TRBJ2-5, with TRBD1 matching over 8 bases. CDR3 size: 14 residues. J gave up 1 base and V 4 bases, and 2 bases lay outside the gene matches. Germline-derived CDR1 and CDR2 are SGHAT and FQDESV (reference sequence). Here the CDR3 DNA reads TGTGCCAGCAGCTCAGGGACAGGCCAAGAGACCCAGTACTTC. Residues: CASSSGTGQETQYF.

The chain carries TRBV28 and TRBJ1-1, with unresolved D. Germline values: CDR1 MDHEN, CDR2 SYDVKM. V lost 7 bases, J lost 6 bases, and 18 bases lay in between. The CDR3 loop spans 14 amino acids. Here the CDR3 DNA reads TGTGCCAGCACCAACGGGCAGGCGGGATCTGAAGCTTTCTTT. Translation gives CASTNGQAGSEAFF.

The V call is TRBV2, the J call TRBJ2-7, with TRBD1 matching 7 bases. After removal of 9 bases from V and 0 bases from J, the junction contained 8 bases not matched to a gene. CDR3 length equals 14 residues. Germline lookup yields CDR1 SNHLY and CDR2 FYNNEI. In DNA form, the CDR3 reads TGTGCCAGGAGAAGTACAGGGGCCTCCTACGAGCAGTACTTC. Translating it yields CARRSTGASYEQYF.

The gene calls are TRBV4-2 and TRBJ1-2; 8 nucleotides line up with TRBD1. V trimming: 3 bases; J trimming: 4 bases; junction bases outside the gene matches: 4. CDR1 is LGHNA, CDR2 YNFKEQ, per germline. The CDR3 is 14 residues long. The DNA for the CDR3 is TGTGCCAGCAGCCAGCCCGGACAGGGCTATGGCTACACCTTC. It encodes CASSQPGQGYGYTF.

The rearrangement joins TRBV7-6 to TRBJ1-6; TRBD1 aligns across 10 bases. The CDR3 runs to 17 residues. Germline V gene data show CDR1 as SGHVS and CDR2 as FNYEAQ. Unmatched junction bases numbered 14, after V lost 5 bases and J lost 10 bases. The CDR3 coding sequence is TGTGCCAGCAGCCCCCCCCCTGGACAGGGGGGAAACTCACCCCTCCACTTT. It codes for CASSPPPGQGGNSPLHF.

The chain links TRBV5-1 to TRBJ1-2; TRBD1 might be the D (5 bases). This CDR3 comprises 16 residues. Germline V gives CDR1 SGHRS, CDR2 YFSETQ. V lost 0 bases, J lost 6 bases, and 18 bases lay in between. This chain's CDR3 is CASSLGGVGTGNGYTF. In nucleotides, the CDR3 is TGCGCCAGCAGCTTGGGGGGCGTGGGGACTGGTAATGGCTACACCTTC.

The chain links TRBV10-2 to TRBJ2-7; TRBD1 matches 8 bases. From germline, CDR1 is WSHSY and CDR2 SAAADI. Losses at the gene ends were 5 bases for V and 3 bases for J; bases not matched to a gene: 3. The CDR3 consists of 13 residues. CDR3 amino acids: CASSFTGGYEQYF. In DNA, the CDR3 is TGCGCCAGCAGTTTCACAGGGGGCTACGAGCAGTACTTC.

This chain connects TRBV6-5 to TRBJ1-1; TRBD1 aligns across 8 bases. Germline V gene lookup returns CDR1 MNHEY and CDR2 SVGAGI. The CDR3 loop spans 15 amino acids. The J segment lost 3 bases and the V segment lost 1 base, leaving 4 bases of the junction unmatched. DNA for the CDR3: TGTGCCAGCAGTTACTATCCAGGGGGCTACACTGAAGCTTTCTTT. This gives the protein CASSYYPGGYTEAFF.

The V gene is TRBV6-1, the J gene TRBJ1-5; D gene uncertain. V lost 10 bases to trimming and J lost 5 bases, with 18 bases between them. The germline V gene has CDR1 MNHNS and CDR2 SASEGT. The CDR3 has 14 residues. CDR3: CATRSGSGDQPQHF. Written as DNA, the CDR3 is TGTGCCACCCGGTCGGGTAGCGGAGATCAGCCCCAGCATTTT.

J is TRBJ1-3 and V is TRBV5-4; D gene uncertain. CDR1 is SGHNT and CDR2 is YYREEE in the germline V gene (reference sequence). V shed 8 bases and J shed 0 bases, with 9 bases lying between them. This CDR3 is 13 amino acids long. The CDR3 is CASKTNSGNTIYF. In nucleotides, the CDR3 is TGTGCCAGTAAGACAAACTCTGGAAACACCATATATTTT.

The chain combines TRBV10-3 with TRBJ1-5; D gene unclear. Trimming left V 7 bases short and J 4 bases short, with 11 bases between. Germline V CDR1 and CDR2: ENHRY, SYGVKD. CDR3 length: 13 residues. CDR3 DNA: TGTGCCATCACGCCAGACTGGAATCAGCCCCAGCATTTT. This sequence encodes CAITPDWNQPQHF.

The chain employs TRBV28 and TRBJ2-2; 9 bases map to TRBD1. The CDR3 has 15 amino acids. Unmatched junction bases numbered 5, after V lost 6 bases and J lost 3 bases. Per the germline V gene, CDR1 is MDHEN and CDR2 is SYDVKM. DNA of the CDR3: TGTGCCAGCAGAAGACAGGGGGTAGACACCGGGGAGCTGTTTTTT. As protein: CASRRQGVDTGELFF.

The V call is TRBV6-5, the J call TRBJ2-2; perhaps TRBD1 as D (6 bases). Germline V lookup: CDR1 MNHEY, CDR2 SVGAGI. The germline V and J ends were trimmed by 0 bases and 4 bases, with 12 bases remaining between them. CDR3 length equals 16 residues. The CDR3 here is CASSYSITGLTGELFF. As DNA, the CDR3 is TGTGCCAGCAGTTACTCGATTACAGGGCTCACCGGGGAGCTGTTTTTT.

The gene calls are TRBV6-1 and TRBJ1-5; D unresolved. The V and J ends lost 4 bases and 4 bases respectively, with 8 bases between them. The V gene's germline CDR1 is MNHNS and CDR2 SASEGT. This CDR3 comprises 13 residues. The CDR3 bases are TGTGCCAGCAGTGCACGACTAAATCAGCCCCAGCATTTT. Its translation is CASSARLNQPQHF.

This clone was detected a few times. This sequence joins TRBV7-3 and TRBJ2-1; D perhaps matches TRBD2 (6 bases). The ends were cut back, 2 bases at V and 5 bases at J, with 13 bases in the middle. CDR3 length: 15 amino acids. Germline CDR1 and CDR2: SGHTA and FQGTGA. The CDR3 reads CASSLGTAKNNEQFF. Here the CDR3 DNA reads TGTGCCAGCAGCTTAGGGACTGCAAAGAACAATGAGCAGTTCTTC. The complete variable domain, with remaining parts taken from reference TRBV7-3 and TRBJ2-1, reads GAGVSQTPSNKVTEKGKYVELRCDPISGHTALYWYRQSLGQGPEFLIYFQGTGAADDSGLPNDRFFAVRPEGSVSTLKIQRTERGDSAVYLCASSLGTAKNNEQFFGPGTRLTVL.

J is TRBJ2-3 and V is TRBV20-1; the D is unclear. This CDR3 comprises 11 residues. The V end was cut by 5 bases, the J end by 2 bases, with 5 bases between. Germline V CDR1 and CDR2: DFQATT, SNEGSKA (reference sequence). The CDR3 region has the DNA TGCAGTGCTCCCATCACAGATACGCAGTATTTT. Residues: CSAPITDTQYF.

The rearrangement links TRBV6-1 to TRBJ2-3; D is possibly TRBD1 (6 bases). CDR3 length: 13 amino acids. Germline V gene sequence: CDR1 MNHNS, CDR2 SASEGT. Trimming stripped 7 bases from V and 2 bases from J, with 10 bases between. The CDR3 here is CASNRVATDTQYF. The CDR3 nucleotides read TGTGCCAGCAACAGGGTGGCCACAGATACGCAGTATTTT.

The chain combines TRBV29-1 with TRBJ1-1, with TRBD1 matching over 8 bases. After removal of 4 bases from V and 6 bases from J, the junction contained 10 bases not matched to a gene. Per the germline V gene, CDR1 is SQVTM and CDR2 is ANQGSEA. The CDR3 runs 14 residues. The CDR3 protein is CSVGDRPGGAEAFF. The CDR3 DNA is TGCAGCGTTGGGGACAGGCCTGGAGGCGCTGAAGCTTTCTTT.

This chain connects TRBV9 to TRBJ2-5, with 7 bases lining up with TRBD1. The germline CDR1 and CDR2 sequences are SGDLS and YYNGEE. The ends lost 4 bases at V and 4 bases at J; junction bases unmatched: 10. The CDR3 runs 15 residues. In nucleotides, the CDR3 is TGTGCCAGCAGCCCAGAGGGGGCGGCTAGAGAGACCCAGTACTTC. Its protein is CASSPEGAARETQYF.

The chain recombines TRBV11-3 with TRBJ2-1, with D possibly TRBD1 on 5 matching bases. The CDR3 spans 12 residues. The ends were cut back, 5 bases at V and 10 bases at J, with 12 bases in the middle. Germline loops: CDR1 SGHNT, CDR2 YENEEA. As DNA, the CDR3 is TGTGCCAGCAGCGGCGCAGGGTACGAGCAGTTCTTC. This codes for CASSGAGYEQFF. Supplemented by reference TRBV11-3 and TRBJ2-1, the full variable domain reads EAGVVQSPRYKIIEKKQPVAFWCNPISGHNTLYWYLQNLGQGPELLIRYENEEAVDDSQLPKDRFSAERLKGVDSTLKIQPAELGDSAVYLCASSGAGYEQFFGPGTRLTVL.

The table lists this clone with a count of one. V and J are TRBV7-8 and TRBJ2-1, with TRBD2 matching 9 bases. Germline V gene sequence: CDR1 SGHVS, CDR2 FQNEAQ. The V gene end was trimmed by 5 bases and the J gene end by 3 bases; junction bases not matched to a gene: 14. This CDR3 spans 18 amino acids. The CDR3 spells CASSPGMIAGAIYNEQFF. As DNA, the CDR3 is TGTGCCAGCAGCCCGGGTATGATAGCGGGGGCCATCTACAATGAGCAGTTCTTC.

This clone was seen only once. The chain carries TRBV9 and TRBJ2-6; no reliable D call. Germline assignment: CDR1 SGDLS and CDR2 YYNGEE. CDR3 size: 15 residues. Trimming took off 2 bases at V and 0 bases at J, with 6 bases between the two ends. The CDR3 protein is CASSVMASGANVLTF. The CDR3 bases are TGTGCCAGCAGCGTTATGGCCTCTGGGGCCAACGTCCTGACTTTC.